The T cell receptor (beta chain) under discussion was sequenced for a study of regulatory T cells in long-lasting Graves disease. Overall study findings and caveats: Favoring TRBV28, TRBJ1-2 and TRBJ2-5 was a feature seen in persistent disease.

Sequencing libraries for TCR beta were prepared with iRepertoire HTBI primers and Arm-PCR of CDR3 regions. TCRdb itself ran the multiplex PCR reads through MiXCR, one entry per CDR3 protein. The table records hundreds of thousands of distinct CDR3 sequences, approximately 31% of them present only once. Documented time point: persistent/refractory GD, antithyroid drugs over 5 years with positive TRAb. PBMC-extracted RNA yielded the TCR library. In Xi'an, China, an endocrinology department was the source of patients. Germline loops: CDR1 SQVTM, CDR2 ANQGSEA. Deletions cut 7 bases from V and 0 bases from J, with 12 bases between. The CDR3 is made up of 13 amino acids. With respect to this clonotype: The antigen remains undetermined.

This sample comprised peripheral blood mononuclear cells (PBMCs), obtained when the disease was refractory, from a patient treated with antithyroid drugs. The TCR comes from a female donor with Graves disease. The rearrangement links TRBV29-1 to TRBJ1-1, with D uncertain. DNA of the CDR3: TGCAGCGCGAGTCTGCAGATGAACACTGAAGCTTTCTTT. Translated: CSASLQMNTEAFF.